This TCR beta chain was found in a study of metastatic and nonmetastatic thyroid tumors. For the study at large: Comparison of repertoires was carried out across blood and tumor or nodule tissue from malignant and benign thyroid patients. Findings and limits, study-wide: Benign nodules reportedly had significantly lower TCR beta diversity than malignant thyroid tumors in blood and tumor.

CDR1 is ENHRY, CDR2 SYGVKD, per germline. J was trimmed by 5 bases and V by 8 bases; bases with no gene match: 6. The CDR3 sequence is 14 residues long. Authors' data handling: The study took CDR3 differences across clinicopathological groups and made a distant-metastasis classifier for papillary thyroid cancer from them. MiXCR was used by TCRdb to re-call the PCR reads. Here the V and J calls rest on TCRdb's processing, not on the authors' analysis. This sample has some 40,000 clones; roughly 18% occur once, and the top ten carry 15% to 20%. This clone was recorded at least ten times. Its target is unknown. Prior to thyroid surgery, none of the patients had received any treatment.

The sequencing sample was made of blood. This chain joins TRBV10-3 and TRBJ2-2; 9 bases agree with TRBD2. This receptor was identified in a female donor with papillary thyroid cancer or a benign thyroid nodule (not recorded which). Some clones in this sample may be carry-over from other donors' samples. The CDR3 DNA sequence: TGTGCCATCCCTAGCGGGGATTTTACCGGGGAGCTGTTTTTT. This codes for CAIPSGDFTGELFF.